Detailed here is one T cell receptor beta chain. Which antigen it targets is not known. No much larger clone exists at a distance of one base, and base qualities are not known. The data belong to a study of cytomegalovirus exposure and HLA in healthy donors (dated by TCRdb to 2017 to 2019). Turning to the overall study: An earlier analysis of approximately 590 of the donors reported 250 to 350 Gb of sequence data and 100 million to 130 million unique TCR beta sequences from about 200 million T cells. About 300 gigabases of sequencing data and roughly 90 million unique TCR sequences were included in an early release covering 550 to 650 HLA-typed donors. The genetic ancestry cluster associated with self-reported Caucasian donors included around four fifths of the roughly 390 genotyped donors. The study was designed to test whether signatures of past pathogen exposure could be identified by cataloging public T cell receptors. The T cell repertoires of 666 subjects were profiled by immunosequencing and related to cytomegalovirus serostatus. A separate validation cohort of 100 to 150 different subjects was used in addition to the approximately 640-subject first cohort. High-throughput TCR immunosequencing, statistical association of individual TCRs with disease status, and machine learning were combined to predict cytomegalovirus infection status. In a later analysis, previously published TCR beta repertoires from 550 to 700 donors were re-analyzed and high-resolution HLA genotyping was added so that TCR occurrence patterns could be studied. Rather than drawing on any new phenotypic data, the later analysis identified candidate immune exposures from TCR beta sequences and the way those sequences occurred across donors. An earlier analysis of more than 450 of the donors used high-throughput TCR beta sequencing to judge whether each TCR beta V gene segment behaved as functional or pseudogenic. Donor age, sex, ethnicity and CMV serostatus were compiled alongside the repertoire data. Genome-wide SNP genotypes for about 55% of the roughly 670 donors were used in a later genetic analysis, which treated that subset as a discovery cohort. All discovery cohort repertoires had been generated using a single sequencing platform. Class I and class II HLA loci were covered by the typing at four-digit resolution. Typing coverage differed by locus: A, B, C, DRB1 and DQB1 were typed in roughly 620-630 donors, DQA1 in about 500, DPA1 in some 610, and DPB1 in 450 to 480. Because of strong linkage in the cohort, four or five DR-DQ haplotypes were treated as single units for association and clustering. Among 300 to 500 genotyped donors of the cohort, an average of approximately 220,000 unique TCR beta nucleotide sequences was sequenced per donor, of which 15% to 20% were non-productive.

Overall results and qualifications from the work: A later analysis reported that several top co-occurrence clusters appeared linked to parvovirus B19, influenza, CMV and Epstein-Barr virus. A further reported finding was that TCR beta sequences accurately predicted the HLA-A and HLA-B alleles for most subjects in the first cohort. In the study, roughly 160 TCR beta chains were listed as associated with cytomegalovirus. For the cohort, immune exposure information was limited to CMV serostatus. This cohort had only TCR beta chains sequenced, and the lack of alpha or paired-chain data limited which features could be detected. While some public TCRs were present in many individuals, most TCR sequences turned up only very rarely across donors. Linkage disequilibrium might explain the correlated functional status among segregating V segments, but an unknown experimental factor could not be excluded. Most CMV-associated TCR beta chains appeared to be HLA-restricted in a later analysis, and the HLA associations seemed to be driven largely by CMV exposure. In a later analysis, HLA-associated TCR beta chains were found to be more clonally expanded and to have lower generation probabilities than equally common non-associated chains. An earlier analysis of approximately 570 of the donors showed that most TCR beta V segments appeared in productive rearrangements either about 87% or about 30% of the time, which broadly matched IMGT annotations. In a later analysis, TCR association rates were found to vary across HLA loci, with the most associated TCRs seen for DRB1 alleles and the fewest for HLA-C alleles. The sequencing pipeline was judged likely to have produced a cluster of highly shared sequence variants as a technical artifact. Roughly uniform sequencing depth across donors was assumed in presence/absence analyses, although this assumption may not hold. Some IMGT-functional V segments, including TRBV6-2 and TRBV6-3, could not be told apart with the 87-base-pair reads, so those segments were excluded. An association between a missense DCLRE1C variant and V-gene and J-gene trimming of TCR beta chains was found in a later genetic analysis and replicated in an independent cohort. When HLA alleles, especially DR and DQ, strongly co-occurred, attributing TCR associations to individual alleles was difficult. The earlier analysis of approximately 590 of the donors excluded approximately 15 rarely observed V segments, including chromosome 9 orphons, because counts were too low. Because HLA typing was unavailable for some donors at each locus, only the typed subset was used in association tests. Cytomegalovirus status was reported to be diagnosed by the classifier with high specificity and sensitivity in both the original and validation cohorts. According to a later genetic analysis, donors in an Asian-associated ancestry cluster had fewer N-insertions in productive TCRs than the approximately 630-donor mean. Three of the identified cytomegalovirus-associated TCR beta chains were confirmed in vitro to be specific for cytomegalovirus antigens. It was suggested by the authors that the approach could potentially be generalized to other disease states and immunological phenotypes. Specific HLA alleles were associated with 16,951 TCR beta sequences at a false discovery rate of 0.05 in a later analysis.

Libraries were prepared through the immunoSEQ multiplex PCR assay. For the multiplex PCR, a mixture combining 60 forward primers for TCR Vbeta segments and 13 reverse primers for TCR Jbeta segments was used. The CDR3 region of rearranged TCR beta genes was amplified from genomic DNA by a multiplex PCR assay. The Illumina HiSeq System was used to sequence the amplified TCR beta libraries as 87-base-pair reads. Per the source publication's procedure: Across the 500 to 850 repertoires, a later analysis counted approximately 75 million unique TCR beta chains, around 11 million of which were shared by at least two donors. Raw reads were error-corrected and collapsed into unique sequences with a nearest-neighbor algorithm that merged closely related sequences to remove PCR and sequencing errors. To assign V, D and J gene segments, CDR3 sequences were aligned to IMGT reference sequences. For a sequence to be retained, at least a six-nucleotide match to both a V gene segment and a J gene segment was required. A rearrangement was called productive if the CDR3 had no stop codons and remained in frame with V and J, and every other rearrangement was called non-productive. CDR3 was defined according to IMGT convention as the region running from the second conserved V-encoded cysteine to the conserved J-encoded phenylalanine. In an earlier analysis of more than 550 of the donors, sequences lacking an unambiguous match to a single V gene segment were excluded. An earlier analysis of 587 of the donors classified V segments as functional when productive rearrangements were above 56.7% and as segregating when the standard deviation between donors was above 5%. A statistical classification framework was built for diagnosing cytomegalovirus status from the catalog of TCR beta chain sequences. In a later analysis, TCR nucleotide sequences were compared against IMGT/GENE-DB human TR gene sequences so that V and J genes could be assigned. The TCRdist pipeline was used in a later analysis to assign CDR3 sequences and most-parsimonious VDJ recombination scenarios. In a later analysis, every TCR beta chain was defined by the combination of its CDR3 amino acid sequence and its V-gene family, and reads without a unique V-gene family were dropped. As a way to deal with suspected cross-contamination and a sequencing artifact, a later analysis dropped nearly 600 nucleotide sequences that were highly shared and had low generation probability. For each public chain, a later analysis derived a clonal expansion index from normalized ranks of inferred template counts within each repertoire. Generation probabilities in a later analysis came from a VDJ recombination model fitted to out-of-frame rearrangements, and those results were checked against IGoR. In a later analysis, hypergeometric tests were used to score TCR-TCR, TCR-HLA and TCR-CMV co-occurrence, with a repertoire-size bias correction applied to TCR pairs. False discovery rates were estimated in a later analysis by permuting HLA or CMV assignments 20 times. In a later analysis, co-occurring TCRs were grouped using DBSCAN, and TCRdist sequence similarity was added for clustering within HLA-allele-positive subsets. Repertoires with fewer than 30,000 or more than 120,000 public chains were left out of co-occurrence clustering, as were roughly five repertoires with anomalous nucleotide sharing. TCRdb obtained this table from immuneACCESS and retained in-frame rearrangements with V and J assigned. These tables miss some clones; where compared with another copy, unresolved V genes account for less than half of the shortfall, and the remainder is unexplained. The V and J calls and clone size come from that table; D and trimming were worked out from the DNA. The sample data list about 140,000 clones, and more than 75% of these were observed just once. Around 7.8% of the sample belongs to the ten largest clones.

In total, more than 500 healthy bone marrow donors made up the cohort. Cohort members were all nominally healthy when sampled, although unrecorded immune exposures were likely present. The donor tested CMV seropositive and was one of the 289 seropositive cohort members. Every donor gave a peripheral blood sample, and the peripheral blood mononuclear cells from that sample were used for TCR beta sequencing. Genomic DNA extraction from the blood cell samples was performed with the Qiagen DNeasy Blood Extraction Kit. The germline V gene yields SNHLY for CDR1 and FYNNEI for CDR2. The CDR3 goes from the cysteine to the phenylalanine over 14 residues. Left in the record is the CDR3 DNA by itself, 42 bases read in frame from the first base. V is pared back by 10 bases and J by 7 bases, with 22 bases lying between the germline termini.

The receptor comes from a woman between 50 and 59 years old in good health and CMV-seropositive. The V and J genes are TRBV2 and TRBJ1-2; TRBD1 is a weak D gene call, 6 bases matching. The sample taken for sequencing was PBMCs. The CDR3 here reads CANQRDGGQGGYTF. The nucleotides read TGTGCCAATCAAAGGGACGGGGGGCAGGGTGGCTACACCTTC.